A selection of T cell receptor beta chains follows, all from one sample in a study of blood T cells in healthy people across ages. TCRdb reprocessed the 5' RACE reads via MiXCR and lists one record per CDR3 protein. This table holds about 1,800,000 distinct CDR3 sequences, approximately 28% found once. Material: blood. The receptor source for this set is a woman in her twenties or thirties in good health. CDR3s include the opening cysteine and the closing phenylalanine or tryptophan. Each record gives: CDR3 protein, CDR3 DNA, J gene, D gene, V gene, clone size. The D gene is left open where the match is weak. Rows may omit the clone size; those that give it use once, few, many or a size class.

CDR3: CASSFRGTKETQYF
DNA: TGTGCCAGCAGCTTCAGGGGTACAAAAGAGACCCAGTACTTC
J: TRBJ2-5
D: -
V: TRBV6-1
size: few

CDR3: CASSVDSRGLSDTQYF
DNA: TGTGCCAGCAGCGTAGACTCCAGGGGGCTATCCGATACGCAGTATTTT
J: TRBJ2-3
D: TRBD1
V: TRBV9
size: -

CDR3: CASSRGFNSPLHF
DNA: TGTGCCAGCAGTAGGGGGTTTAATTCACCCCTCCACTTT
J: TRBJ1-6
D: -
V: TRBV6-5
size: few

CDR3: CSVAPGTGYEKLFF
DNA: TGCAGCGTAGCCCCCGGGACAGGGTACGAAAAACTGTTTTTT
J: TRBJ1-4
D: TRBD1
V: TRBV29-1
size: -

CDR3: CASSEGSFSNQPQHF
DNA: TGTGCCAGCAGCGAGGGGTCTTTTAGCAATCAGCCCCAGCATTTT
J: TRBJ1-5
D: -
V: TRBV5-5
size: few

CDR3: CASSLQLAGEKTQYF
DNA: TGTGCCAGCAGCTTGCAGTTGGCAGGGGAGAAGACCCAGTACTTC
J: TRBJ2-5
D: -
V: TRBV5-4
size: few

CDR3: CASSSRQGGGEKLFF
DNA: TGCGCCAGCAGCAGCCGACAGGGGGGAGGTGAAAAACTGTTTTTT
J: TRBJ1-4
D: TRBD1
V: TRBV5-1
size: few

CDR3: CAWSLGEPQHF
DNA: TGTGCCTGGAGCCTCGGGGAGCCCCAGCATTTT
J: TRBJ1-5
D: -
V: TRBV30
size: few

CDR3: CASSRATGSGNTIYF
DNA: TGTGCCAGCAGTCGTGCAACGGGTTCTGGAAACACCATATATTTT
J: TRBJ1-3
D: -
V: TRBV6-5
size: -

CDR3: CSAVNRGTSGNNEQFF
DNA: TGCAGTGCGGTCAACCGGGGGACTAGCGGAAACAATGAGCAGTTCTTC
J: TRBJ2-1
D: TRBD2
V: TRBV20-1
size: many

CDR3: CSARDQNYEQYF
DNA: TGCAGTGCTAGAGATCAGAACTACGAGCAGTACTTC
J: TRBJ2-7
D: -
V: TRBV20-1
size: few

CDR3: CASSLGASHTDTQYF
DNA: TGTGCCAGCAGTTTAGGGGCTAGCCACACAGATACGCAGTATTTT
J: TRBJ2-3
D: -
V: TRBV27
size: few

CDR3: CSAPDRDKETQYF
DNA: TGCAGTGCGCCGGACAGGGATAAAGAGACCCAGTACTTC
J: TRBJ2-5
D: TRBD1
V: TRBV20-1
size: -

CDR3: CSVDQTGGSYNEQFF
DNA: TGCAGCGTTGACCAGACAGGGGGGTCCTACAATGAGCAGTTCTTC
J: TRBJ2-1
D: TRBD1
V: TRBV29-1
size: many

CDR3: CASSVGDLGTDTQYF
DNA: TGTGCCAGCAGCGTTGGGGATTTGGGCACAGATACGCAGTATTTT
J: TRBJ2-3
D: -
V: TRBV9
size: -

CDR3: CASSVEALQETQYF
DNA: TGTGCCAGCAGCGTAGAGGCTCTCCAAGAGACCCAGTACTTC
J: TRBJ2-5
D: -
V: TRBV9
size: few

CDR3: CSAGSGKGQETQYF
DNA: TGCAGTGCTGGGAGCGGGAAGGGGCAAGAGACCCAGTACTTC
J: TRBJ2-5
D: TRBD2
V: TRBV20-1
size: few

CDR3: CASSPEPLVSETQYF
DNA: TGTGCCAGCAGTCCCGAGCCTCTAGTTTCAGAGACCCAGTACTTC
J: TRBJ2-5
D: -
V: TRBV7-2
size: few

CDR3: CASSLSGDNSPLHF
DNA: TGTGCCAGCAGTTTATCAGGGGATAATTCACCCCTCCACTTT
J: TRBJ1-6
D: -
V: TRBV28
size: -

CDR3: CSARSTVLAGGDTQYF
DNA: TGCAGTGCTAGATCCACCGTGCTAGCGGGAGGAGATACGCAGTATTTT
J: TRBJ2-3
D: TRBD2
V: TRBV20-1
size: few

CDR3: CASSDSSQGWGNIQYF
DNA: TGTGCCAGCAGCGATTCGTCACAGGGGTGGGGAAACATTCAGTACTTC
J: TRBJ2-4
D: TRBD1
V: TRBV2
size: once

CDR3: CSASSGDLYNEQFF
DNA: TGCAGTGCTAGTTCCGGGGATCTTTACAATGAGCAGTTCTTC
J: TRBJ2-1
D: -
V: TRBV20-1
size: few

CDR3: CSVCGLPGNPDTQYF
DNA: TGCAGCGTTTGCGGCCTCCCCGGGAACCCAGATACGCAGTATTTT
J: TRBJ2-3
D: -
V: TRBV29-1
size: -

CDR3: CASSPLGLERFF
DNA: TGTGCCAGCAGCCCTTTAGGTCTTGAACGGTTCTTC
J: TRBJ2-1
D: -
V: TRBV14
size: many

CDR3: CASSSTGFEQYF
DNA: TGCGCCAGCAGCTCTACAGGGTTCGAGCAGTACTTC
J: TRBJ2-7
D: -
V: TRBV5-1
size: many

CDR3: CASSSRFRAGGTDTQYF
DNA: TGTGCCAGCAGCTCCCGTTTTCGAGCGGGGGGTACAGATACGCAGTATTTT
J: TRBJ2-3
D: TRBD2
V: TRBV11-2
size: -

CDR3: CASTLAGTRGEAFF
DNA: TGTGCCAGCACCCTAGCAGGGACTCGGGGTGAAGCTTTCTTT
J: TRBJ1-1
D: -
V: TRBV12-3/TRBV12-4
size: -

CDR3: CASSQGAGGFDEQFF
DNA: TGTGCCAGCAGCCAAGGGGCGGGGGGGTTCGATGAGCAGTTCTTC
J: TRBJ2-1
D: TRBD2
V: TRBV3-1
size: few

CDR3: CASTPDRPNSPLHF
DNA: TGTGCCAGCACCCCGGACAGACCAAATTCACCCCTCCACTTT
J: TRBJ1-6
D: -
V: TRBV6-5
size: -

CDR3: CASSRAEQETQYF
DNA: TGCGCCAGCAGCCGAGCGGAACAAGAGACCCAGTACTTC
J: TRBJ2-5
D: -
V: TRBV5-1
size: few

CDR3: CTVSESGLALRYNEQFF
DNA: TGTACCGTCAGTGAGTCAGGACTCGCCCTCCGGTACAATGAGCAGTTCTTC
J: TRBJ2-1
D: -
V: TRBV10-3
size: -

CDR3: CASSYRAREPQHF
DNA: TGTGCCAGCAGCTACAGGGCACGGGAGCCCCAGCATTTT
J: TRBJ1-5
D: -
V: TRBV7-2
size: -

CDR3: CASSAASTDTQYF
DNA: TGCGCCAGCAGTGCCGCTAGCACAGATACGCAGTATTTT
J: TRBJ2-3
D: -
V: TRBV10-1
size: -

CDR3: CASSPDRGLNNEQFF
DNA: TGTGCCAGCAGCCCTGACAGGGGCTTAAACAATGAGCAGTTCTTC
J: TRBJ2-1
D: TRBD1
V: TRBV5-6
size: many

CDR3: CSALPFNPGTRVYEQYF
DNA: TGCAGTGCCCTCCCCTTTAATCCCGGGACAAGAGTTTACGAGCAGTACTTC
J: TRBJ2-7
D: -
V: TRBV20-1
size: -

CDR3: CASSYGQSPLAYEQYF
DNA: TGTGCCAGCAGTTACGGACAAAGCCCGCTTGCCTACGAGCAGTACTTC
J: TRBJ2-7
D: -
V: TRBV6-5
size: few

CDR3: CASSSSGLAGRGDTQYF
DNA: TGTGCCAGCAGTTCCTCGGGACTAGCGGGGCGGGGAGATACGCAGTATTTT
J: TRBJ2-3
D: TRBD2
V: TRBV28
size: -

CDR3: CASSFRPHYSNSPLHF
DNA: TGTGCCAGCAGTTTCAGGCCTCACTATAGTAATTCACCCCTCCACTTT
J: TRBJ1-6
D: -
V: TRBV12-3/TRBV12-4
size: few

CDR3: CSVERQGDEQFF
DNA: TGCAGCGTTGAACGGCAGGGTGATGAGCAGTTCTTC
J: TRBJ2-1
D: -
V: TRBV29-1
size: -

CDR3: CASCDGTVYYFKYGYTF
DNA: TGTGCCAGCTGTGACGGGACAGTCTATTATTTTAAGTATGGCTACACCTTC
J: TRBJ1-2
D: TRBD1
V: TRBV12-3/TRBV12-4
size: few

CDR3: CATSRVDRKGQYF
DNA: TGTGCCACCAGCAGAGTCGACCGGAAGGGGCAGTACTTC
J: TRBJ2-7
D: -
V: TRBV15
size: many

CDR3: CASSRAQINEQFF
DNA: TGTGCCAGCAGCCGGGCACAAATCAATGAGCAGTTCTTC
J: TRBJ2-1
D: -
V: TRBV3-1
size: few

CDR3: CATSRDLGRSSYNEQFF
DNA: TGTGCCACCAGCAGAGATCTCGGTCGCAGCTCCTACAATGAGCAGTTCTTC
J: TRBJ2-1
D: -
V: TRBV15
size: -

CDR3: CASSENRGHNQPQHF
DNA: TGTGCCAGCAGTGAAAACAGGGGACACAATCAGCCCCAGCATTTT
J: TRBJ1-5
D: TRBD1
V: TRBV6-1
size: few